One and the same sample provided the 4 T cell receptor beta chains below, sequenced in a study of human T cells and chemical hapten exposure. TCRdb passed the RACE reads through MiXCR, listing each CDR3 protein once. The sample yields fewer than 500,000 distinct CDR3 sequences, roughly 4.8% seen once. Time point denoted: patch test 1, 2 weeks after DPC sensitization. The sample's treatment: therapeutic diphenylcyclopropenone sensitization with weekly scalp DPC. The sample here was whole blood, taken in connection with sensitization to the hapten diphenylcyclopropenone (DPC). The source of these receptors is a woman in her forties or fifties with alopecia areata. Some clones in this sample may be carry-over from other donors' samples.

In this sample, this clonotype turned up many times. V and J are TRBV6-2 or TRBV6-3 and TRBJ2-2; D unresolved. CDR3 length: 14 residues. Germline V lookup: CDR1 MNHEY, CDR2 SVGEGT. Deletions cut 8 bases from V and 4 bases from J, with 14 bases between. CDR3 amino acids: CASHSLSFTGELFF. The CDR3 DNA reads as TGTGCCAGCCATTCTCTCTCGTTCACCGGGGAGCTGTTTTTT.

The genes are TRBV6-5 and TRBJ1-2, with a weak D call TRBD1 (5 bases). CDR3 length equals 14 residues. V shed 7 bases and J shed 4 bases, with 16 bases lying between them. Germline CDR1 reads MNHEY; CDR2 reads SVGAGI. The CDR3 protein is CASTARKGIYGYTF. The DNA for the CDR3 is TGTGCCAGCACCGCCCGAAAGGGGATCTATGGCTACACCTTC.

This clonotype was counted ten times or more. The chain uses TRBV10-3 and TRBJ1-1; no clear D gene. Germline V CDR1 and CDR2: ENHRY, SYGVKD. Deletions cut 0 bases from V and 10 bases from J, with 9 bases between. The CDR3 sequence is 12 residues long. CDR3: CAISESTVRAFF. The CDR3 DNA is TGTGCCATCAGTGAGTCGACGGTGAGAGCTTTCTTT.

About this clonotype: A read error may explain this, as a much larger clone is one base away. The genes are TRBV20-1 and TRBJ2-1, with D maybe TRBD2 (5 bases). Germline CDR1 and CDR2: DFQATT and SNEGSKA (reference sequence). This CDR3 contains 11 residues. Here the CDR3 DNA reads TGCAGTGCTAGAGTCGCTAGGGAGCGGTTCTTC. Amino acids: CSARVARERFF.